The present T cell receptor (beta chain) was sequenced within a study of cytomegalovirus exposure and HLA in healthy donors. Study overall: The Caucasian-associated ancestry cluster contained 81% of the approximately 390 genotyped donors. General study results and limits: From TCR beta sequences, most subjects' HLA-A and HLA-B alleles were reportedly predicted accurately. According to an earlier analysis, most TCR beta V segments yielded productive rearrangements about 87% or about 30% of the time.

Use of 60 Vbeta and 13 Jbeta primers characterized the PCR. Assay used: immunoSEQ multiplex PCR; TCRdb lists only in-frame clones, some missing. The data show around 120,000 clones, with about 76% seen just once and around 0.67% held by the top ten. The CDR3 is 18 amino acids. Germline loops: CDR1 MGHRA, CDR2 YSYEKL. V dropped 4 bases and J dropped 2; count of bases not matched to a gene: 12. With respect to this clone: The antigen remains unidentified.

Sequencing was performed on PBMCs. The source is a man younger than 30 in good health and CMV-seronegative. The chain has TRBV4-1 and TRBJ2-3; 10 nucleotides line up with TRBD1. This CDR3 is CASSPSGGGTGVTDTQYF. In DNA, the CDR3 is TGCGCCAGCAGCCCAAGTGGGGGCGGGACAGGGGTCACAGATACGCAGTATTTT.